Following are 10 T cell receptor beta chains from one sample sequenced in a study of CD8 T cells in ankylosing spondylitis. TCRdb reanalysed the 5' RACE reads using MiXCR and keeps one entry per CDR3 protein. The sample lists roughly 180,000 distinct CDR3 sequences, approximately 13% seen once, with approximately 11% in the top ten. The specimen was blood, either unsorted or a sorted T cell fraction (not recorded which). The source of these receptors is a female donor with ankylosing spondylitis or in good health (not recorded which).

This clonotype was detected a few times. This sequence joins TRBV20-1 and TRBJ2-1; 11 nucleotides line up with TRBD2. From germline, CDR1 is DFQATT and CDR2 SNEGSKA (reference sequence). This CDR3 contains 14 residues. The CDR3 sequence is CSGQLAGDYNEQFF. CDR3 bases: TGCAGCGGCCAACTAGCGGGAGACTACAATGAGCAGTTCTTC.

This clonotype was seen repeatedly, ten times or more. The V gene is TRBV20-1, the J gene TRBJ2-1; 9 bases map to TRBD2. This CDR3 spans 16 amino acids. Germline V gene sequence: CDR1 DFQATT, CDR2 SNEGSKA (reference sequence). The V gene end was trimmed by 2 bases and the J gene end by 2 bases; junction bases not matched to a gene: 7. The CDR3 bases are TGCAGTGCTAGACCCTCGACTAGCGGAGCCTACAATGAGCAGTTCTTC. Translating gives CSARPSTSGAYNEQFF.

A few counts support this clonotype. The chain uses TRBV6-6 and TRBJ1-5; weak D call: TRBD1 (5 bases). Trimming took 6 bases from V and 3 from J, leaving 12 bases between them. The CDR3 consists of 14 residues. CDR1 is MNHNY, CDR2 SVGAGI, per germline (reference sequence). In DNA form, the CDR3 reads TGTGCCAGCAGAGGGGAATCGGACAATCAGCCCCAGCATTTT. The encoded protein is CASRGESDNQPQHF.

This chain joins TRBV5-1 and TRBJ2-3; D gene ambiguous. Germline loops: CDR1 SGHRS, CDR2 YFSETQ. The CDR3 extends over 17 amino acids. The V gene lost 2 bases and the J gene lost 4 bases, with 20 bases spanning the gap. The CDR3 bases are TGCGCCAGCAGCTTACTCTCAGTAATGGTTGCCGCAGATACGCAGTATTTT. This codes for CASSLLSVMVAADTQYF. The whole variable domain, filled in from reference TRBV5-1 and TRBJ2-3, reads KAGVTQTPRYLIKTRGQQVTLSCSPISGHRSVSWYQQTPGQGLQFLFEYFSETQRNKGNFPGRFSGRQFSNSRSEMNVSTLELGDSALYLCASSLLSVMVAADTQYFGPGTRLTVL.

The table lists this clonotype with many counts. This chain connects TRBV20-1 to TRBJ1-5; no reliable D call. The CDR3 is made up of 15 amino acids. Germline CDR1 DFQATT, CDR2 SNEGSKA (reference sequence). V lost 2 bases to trimming and J lost 3 bases, with 14 bases between them. The CDR3 nucleotides read TGCAGTGCTAGATTACCCCCTGGGGTCAATCAGCCCCAGCATTTT. This gives the protein CSARLPPGVNQPQHF.

Ten or more counts support this clonotype. The rearrangement links TRBV6-1 to TRBJ2-7; a weak D match, TRBD1 (5 bases). V was shortened by 8 bases and J by 3 bases, with 17 bases between the two germline ends. The CDR3 extends over 14 amino acids. Per the germline V gene, CDR1 is MNHNS and CDR2 is SASEGT. CDR3 DNA: TGTGCCAGCCGCGCTACCACGACAGACTACGAGCAGTACTTC. This gives the protein CASRATTTDYEQYF.

This clonotype has ten or more counts. V and J are TRBV28 and TRBJ2-7; possibly TRBD2 for D (6 bases). CDR1 and CDR2 from the germline V gene are MDHEN and SYDVKM. The CDR3 loop spans 11 amino acids. The V gene lost 8 bases and the J gene lost 9 bases, with 14 bases spanning the gap. In nucleotides, the CDR3 is TGTGCCAGCGAACGGGAGAAGGGGCAGTACTTC. It specifies CASEREKGQYF.

The sample holds a few counts of this clonotype. The chain couples TRBV7-2 to TRBJ2-7; possible D gene TRBD2, 6 bases. Germline CDR1 SGHTA, CDR2 FQGNSA. Trimming took off 0 bases at V and 2 bases at J, with 20 bases between the two ends. There are 18 residues in the CDR3. CDR3 coding DNA: TGTGCCAGCAGCTTAGCCCGACATAGAAGAGGACTACCCTACGAGCAGTACTTC. Translated: CASSLARHRRGLPYEQYF.

Details on this clonotype: A much larger clone lies a single base off, so this may be a read error. The CDR3 region is CVGAAEKLFF. The CDR3 region has the DNA TGTGTCGGCGCAGCGGAAAAACTGTTTTTT. The rearrangement joins TRBV2 to TRBJ1-4, with D hard to call. The length of the CDR3 is 10 residues. Per germline, CDR1 SNHLY and CDR2 FYNNEI.

Ten or more counts support this clonotype. V and J are TRBV12-3 or TRBV12-4 and TRBJ2-1, with D maybe TRBD2 (6 bases). CDR3 length: 13 residues. V was pared by 6 bases and J by 3 bases, with 9 bases between. The chain's CDR3 is CASRVDYYNEQFF. The CDR3 DNA is TGTGCCAGCAGGGTGGACTACTACAATGAGCAGTTCTTC.